These 32 T cell receptor beta chains share one sample of origin, sequenced in a study of CD8 T cells in ankylosing spondylitis. MiXCR was run by TCRdb on the 5' RACE reads, yielding one entry per CDR3 protein. The sample holds about 280,000 distinct CDR3 sequences; around 20% are singletons and the top ten take under 8.5%. Sample: blood, either unsorted or a sorted T cell fraction (not recorded which). The source of these receptors is a male donor with ankylosing spondylitis or in good health (not recorded which).

This chain joins TRBV28 and TRBJ2-3; D is perhaps TRBD1 (5 bases). Trimming stripped 2 bases from V and 5 bases from J, with 14 bases between. The CDR3 contains 15 residues. Germline loops: CDR1 MDHEN, CDR2 SYDVKM. The CDR3 DNA is TGTGCCAGCAGTTTAAGTTCCAGGGTCATAGATACGCAGTATTTT. It translates to CASSLSSRVIDTQYF.

The V call is TRBV5-1, the J call TRBJ2-5, with 12 bases fitting TRBD1. Per germline, CDR1 SGHRS and CDR2 YFSETQ. With V trimmed by 7 bases and J by 5 bases, 6 bases remained unmatched. There are 14 residues in the CDR3. CDR3 residues: CASLGQGARETQYF. As DNA, the CDR3 is TGCGCCAGCCTGGGACAGGGGGCGCGGGAGACCCAGTACTTC.

This chain connects TRBV2 to TRBJ2-3, with a weak D call TRBD2 (5 bases). The V gene lost 6 bases and the J gene lost 6 bases, with 16 bases spanning the gap. Germline V gives CDR1 SNHLY, CDR2 FYNNEI. The CDR3 runs 14 residues. The CDR3 DNA follows: TGTGCCAGCAGAGCGGCTCCAGGTCGGGATACGCAGTATTTT. Its protein product is CASRAAPGRDTQYF.

This clonotype was recorded many times. This chain uses TRBV7-3 with TRBJ2-2; tentatively, D is TRBD1 (5 bases). Germline CDR1 and CDR2: SGHTA and FQGTGA. Trimming took 2 bases from V and 7 from J, leaving 14 bases between them. The length of the CDR3 is 15 residues. The CDR3: CASSLGAGQDGELFF. CDR3 nucleotides: TGTGCCAGCAGCTTAGGGGCAGGGCAAGACGGGGAGCTGTTTTTT.

Only a few counts were recorded for this clonotype. The chain joins TRBV20-1 to TRBJ2-2; D unresolved. This CDR3 is built from 11 residues. CDR1 is DFQATT, CDR2 SNEGSKA, per germline (reference sequence). V dropped 4 bases and J dropped 6 bases, with 6 bases sitting between them. The CDR3 coding sequence is TGCAGTGCTACCCGGGCCGGGGAGCTGTTTTTT. Translating gives CSATRAGELFF.

The V gene is TRBV12-3 or TRBV12-4, the J gene TRBJ2-3, with TRBD2 matching over 7 bases. J was trimmed by 4 bases and V by 0 bases; bases with no gene match: 4. The CDR3 runs 15 residues. The CDR3 loop is CASSLAGGPADTQYF. The CDR3 DNA sequence: TGTGCCAGCAGTTTAGCGGGAGGGCCGGCAGATACGCAGTATTTT.

On this clonotype: A read error is likely, as this CDR3 ends without the conserved phenylalanine or tryptophan. No DNA is shown, since the ends of the CDR3 on it are uncertain; the CDR3 is the one TCRdb lists. The CDR3 is CSASVKGRSAGA. The V and J genes are TRBV20-1 and TRBJ1-1. CDR1 is DFQATT and CDR2 is SNEGSKA in the germline V gene (reference sequence). The length of the CDR3 is 12 amino acids, counting both ends.

The chain has TRBV18 and TRBJ2-2, with 8 bases matching TRBD1. V lost 4 bases, J lost 6 bases, and 1 base stayed unmatched. The CDR3 covers 13 residues. Germline CDR1 is KGHSH and CDR2 is LQKENI. As DNA, the CDR3 is TGTGCCAGCTCACGGACAGGGTCCGGGGAGCTGTTTTTT. Encoded protein: CASSRTGSGELFF.

This clonotype was observed a few times. The chain employs TRBV5-5 and TRBJ2-1; TRBD1 matches 10 bases. J gave up 7 bases and V 3 bases, and 4 bases lay outside the gene matches. Germline loops: CDR1 SGHKS, CDR2 YYEKEE (reference sequence). This CDR3 region has 14 residues. In DNA form, the CDR3 reads TGTGCCAGCAGCTGGGACAGGGGCTTGAATGAGCAGTTCTTC. Translated: CASSWDRGLNEQFF.

This chain uses TRBV6-2 or TRBV6-3 with TRBJ2-6, with TRBD2 matching over 7 bases. This CDR3 region has 19 residues. The germline gives CDR1 MNHEY, CDR2 SVGEGT. The V segment lost 7 bases and the J segment 0 bases; nucleotides outside the gene matches: 15. For the CDR3, the DNA is TGTGCCAGCAATATACCGGGGGGTAGTAGGACCTCTGGGGCCAACGTCCTGACTTTC. It encodes CASNIPGGSRTSGANVLTF.

This clonotype was seen a handful of times. This chain joins TRBV12-3 or TRBV12-4 and TRBJ2-3; D possibly corresponds to TRBD1 (7 bases). Trimming shortened V by 3 bases and J by 2 bases, and 15 bases separated the two germline ends. The CDR3 is 16 residues long. The CDR3 DNA reads as TGTGCCAGCAGTTTCTTTGCAGGGGGGTTCACAGATACGCAGTATTTT. Its translation is CASSFFAGGFTDTQYF.

The chain couples TRBV2 to TRBJ2-1; TRBD1 matches 11 bases. Trimming took 6 bases from V and 5 from J; bases not matched to a gene: 3. CDR3 length equals 14 residues. The germline CDR1 and CDR2 sequences are SNHLY and FYNNEI. The CDR3 coding sequence is TGTGCCAGCAGGGGACAGGGGGGTGACAATGAGCAGTTCTTC. Encoded protein: CASRGQGGDNEQFF.

This clonotype was detected only a few times. J is TRBJ2-3 and V is TRBV5-1; D assignment may be TRBD1 or TRBD2 (6 bases each). Germline CDR1 SGHRS, CDR2 YFSETQ. CDR3 length: 14 residues. Trimming cost V 0 bases and J 6 bases, with 11 bases left between them. The DNA for the CDR3 is TGCGCCAGCAGCTTGGTAAGGGGGGCGGATACGCAGTATTTT. Its translation is CASSLVRGADTQYF. The full variable domain, with the rest looked up from reference TRBV5-1 and TRBJ2-3, is KAGVTQTPRYLIKTRGQQVTLSCSPISGHRSVSWYQQTPGQGLQFLFEYFSETQRNKGNFPGRFSGRQFSNSRSEMNVSTLELGDSALYLCASSLVRGADTQYFGPGTRLTVL.

This clonotype occurred many times. The V call is TRBV29-1, the J call TRBJ2-5; 8 bases match TRBD1. The CDR3 extends over 11 amino acids. V shed 7 bases, J shed 5 bases, and the junction held 3 bases outside the gene matches. Germline CDR1 is SQVTM and CDR2 is ANQGSEA. The CDR3 coding sequence is TGCAGCGCTAACAGGGGGGAGACCCAGTACTTC. It yields the protein CSANRGETQYF.

This clonotype was seen repeatedly, ten times or more. The CDR3 protein is CAISETDYEQYV. As DNA, the CDR3 is TGTGCCATCAGTGAAACAGACTACGAGCAGTACGTC. This chain uses TRBV10-3 with TRBJ2-7; the D is unclear. CDR1 is ENHRY and CDR2 is SYGVKD in the germline V gene. This CDR3 has 12 residues. Trimming stripped 3 bases from V and 3 bases from J, with 6 bases between.

V usage is TRBV20-1 and J usage is TRBJ2-1, with 9 bases lining up with TRBD2. CDR1 is DFQATT and CDR2 is SNEGSKA in the germline V gene (reference sequence). Trimming cost V 4 bases and J 8 bases; bases outside gene matches: 9. This CDR3 is built from 14 residues. The CDR3 DNA reads as TGCAGTGCTAAAGGAGAGCGGGAGGCCGATGAGCAGTTCTTC. Translated, it gives CSAKGEREADEQFF.

The J gene is TRBJ1-5, the V gene TRBV2, with D hard to call. Germline V gives CDR1 SNHLY, CDR2 FYNNEI. V lost 4 bases and J 2 bases, leaving 9 bases between the germline ends. The CDR3 runs to 14 residues. The CDR3 loop reads CASSVRARNQPQHF. In DNA form, the CDR3 reads TGTGCCAGCAGTGTGAGGGCACGCAATCAGCCCCAGCATTTT.

This clonotype has just a few counts. The chain uses TRBV29-1 and TRBJ2-6; D gene unclear. This CDR3 region has 12 residues. V was trimmed by 4 bases and J by 4 bases, leaving 5 bases between them. Looked up from germline, CDR1 is SQVTM and CDR2 is ANQGSEA. CDR3 in amino acids: CSVVSGANVLTF. The DNA of the CDR3 is TGCAGCGTTGTATCCGGGGCCAACGTCCTGACTTTC.

Remarks on this clonotype: No conserved phenylalanine or tryptophan ends this CDR3, so it is likely a read error. The gene calls are TRBV28 and TRBJ2-7, with 11 nucleotides matching TRBD1. V lost 6 bases to trimming and J lost 6 bases; unmatched junction nucleotides: 7. The CDR3 is 14 residues long. The germline gives CDR1 MDHEN, CDR2 SYDVKM. CDR3 nucleotide sequence: TGTGCCAGCAGCCAGATGGACAGGGGGCTCGAGCAGTACATC. Translation: CASSQMDRGLEQYI.

This clonotype showed up many times. V usage is TRBV20-1 and J usage is TRBJ2-1; TRBD2 matches 8 bases. Germline lookup yields CDR1 DFQATT and CDR2 SNEGSKA (reference sequence). This CDR3 has 15 amino acids. J gave up 10 bases and V 0 bases, and 11 bases lay outside the gene matches. CDR3 loop: CSARDRRGALEEQFF. Here the CDR3 DNA reads TGCAGTGCTAGAGATCGGCGGGGGGCCCTCGAGGAGCAGTTCTTC.

The chain uses TRBV10-3 and TRBJ1-2; 8 bases are shared with TRBD1. J was trimmed by 5 bases and V by 10 bases; bases with no gene match: 9. CDR1 and CDR2 from the germline V gene are ENHRY and SYGVKD. The CDR3 spans 13 residues. CDR3 nucleotides: TGTGCCACAAGGACAGGGTCGGTTTATGGCTACACCTTC. This codes for CATRTGSVYGYTF.

V usage is TRBV19 and J usage is TRBJ2-6; possible D gene TRBD2, 5 bases. V lost 7 bases to trimming and J lost 1 base, with 23 bases between them. Germline CDR1 LNHDA, CDR2 SQIVND (reference sequence). CDR3 length: 19 amino acids. The CDR3 region has the DNA TGTGCCAGTACAACAGAACCGGGGTCTGGTGTATCTGGGGCCAACGTCCTGACTTTC. As protein: CASTTEPGSGVSGANVLTF.

The rearrangement uses TRBV2 and TRBJ1-2; D unresolved. Germline V gene lookup returns CDR1 SNHLY and CDR2 FYNNEI. The CDR3 covers 13 residues. Trimming left V 3 bases short and J 7 bases short, with 12 bases between. CDR3 region: CASSDSGFGGYTF. The CDR3 DNA is TGTGCCAGCAGTGATTCGGGGTTCGGTGGCTACACCTTC.

The DNA for the CDR3 is TGTGCCAGCAGTCGAGGAGTGAGCACCGGGGAGCTGTTTTTT. It encodes CASSRGVSTGELFF. The chain uses TRBV27 and TRBJ2-2; D is uncertain. Germline assignment: CDR1 MNHEY and CDR2 SMNVEV (reference sequence). The V and J ends lost 5 bases and 4 bases respectively, with 11 bases between them. The CDR3 spans 14 residues.

This clonotype was observed once. The CDR3 sequence is CASSPVAGLGETQYF. CDR3 in DNA: TGTGCCAGCTCACCAGTGGCAGGGCTCGGTGAGACCCAGTACTTC. The V and J genes are TRBV18 and TRBJ2-5, with a weak D call TRBD1 (5 bases). Germline CDR1 and CDR2: KGHSH and LQKENI. The CDR3 loop spans 15 amino acids. Trimming took 2 bases from V and 5 from J, leaving 15 bases between them.

A few counts support this clonotype. The chain combines TRBV5-1 with TRBJ2-3; D gene uncertain. The V end was cut by 3 bases, the J end by 4 bases, with 12 bases between. The CDR3 is 14 amino acids. Per germline, CDR1 SGHRS and CDR2 YFSETQ. CDR3 residues: CASSSGQFPDTQYF. CDR3 nucleotide sequence: TGCGCCAGCAGCTCCGGGCAGTTTCCAGATACGCAGTATTTT.

This chain links TRBV7-9 with TRBJ2-1, with D perhaps TRBD2 (5 bases). CDR1 SEHNR and CDR2 FQNEAQ come from the germline V gene (reference sequence). This CDR3 is 13 amino acids long. Trimming stripped 3 bases from V and 7 bases from J, with 10 bases between. DNA of the CDR3: TGTGCCAGCAGCTTCCCACGCGGGAATGAGCAGTTCTTC. Translation gives CASSFPRGNEQFF. The full variable domain, with the rest looked up from reference TRBV7-9 and TRBJ2-1, is DTGVSQNPRHKITKRGQNVTFRCDPISEHNRLYWYRQTLGQGPEFLTYFQNEAQLEKSRLLSDRFSAERPKGSFSTLEIQRTEQGDSAMYLCASSFPRGNEQFFGPGTRLTVL.

V is TRBV6-1 and J is TRBJ1-5, with D perhaps TRBD1 (5 bases). V was cut by 2 bases and J by 4 bases, with 12 bases left in between. In germline, CDR1 is MNHNS, CDR2 SASEGT. The CDR3 sequence is 15 residues long. The CDR3 DNA follows: TGTGCCAGCAGTGAAAGGGGCCGGGGGAATCAGCCCCAGCATTTT. This sequence encodes CASSERGRGNQPQHF.

This clonotype was recorded a few times. In DNA, the CDR3 is TGTGCCAGTCTCGGGACAGGGAGCTCCTACGAGCAGTACGTC. This sequence encodes CASLGTGSSYEQYV. The genes are TRBV28 and TRBJ2-7; TRBD1 matches at 9 bases. Germline V gene lookup returns CDR1 MDHEN and CDR2 SYDVKM. V dropped 9 bases and J dropped 0; count of bases not matched to a gene: 6. The CDR3 extends over 14 amino acids.

This clonotype was seen more than once but under ten times. The chain links TRBV7-2 to TRBJ1-6; maybe TRBD1 (5 bases). Trimming cost V 5 bases and J 8 bases, with 16 bases left between them. Per germline, CDR1 SGHTA and CDR2 FQGNSA. CDR3 size: 15 residues. This chain's CDR3 is CASSLISGGYSPLHF. The DNA of the CDR3 is TGTGCCAGCAGCCTCATCTCCGGGGGGTATTCACCCCTCCACTTT.

The chain has TRBV15 and TRBJ2-1; D gene ambiguous. CDR1 is LNHNV, CDR2 YYDKDF, per germline (reference sequence). Trimming took off 3 bases at V and 4 bases at J, with 7 bases between the two ends. The CDR3 is made up of 13 amino acids. The CDR3 here is CATSRDGYNEQFF. For the CDR3, the DNA is TGTGCCACCAGCAGGGACGGTTACAATGAGCAGTTCTTC.

This clonotype was seen a few times. This sequence joins TRBV28 and TRBJ2-1; 9 nucleotides agree with TRBD1. The CDR3 is 17 residues long. Germline values: CDR1 MDHEN, CDR2 SYDVKM. J lost 1 base, V lost 5 bases, and 9 bases had no gene match. CDR3 in DNA: TGTGCCAGCAGTCCAGGACAGGGGACCTTATCCTACAATGAGCAGTTCTTC. It codes for CASSPGQGTLSYNEQFF.